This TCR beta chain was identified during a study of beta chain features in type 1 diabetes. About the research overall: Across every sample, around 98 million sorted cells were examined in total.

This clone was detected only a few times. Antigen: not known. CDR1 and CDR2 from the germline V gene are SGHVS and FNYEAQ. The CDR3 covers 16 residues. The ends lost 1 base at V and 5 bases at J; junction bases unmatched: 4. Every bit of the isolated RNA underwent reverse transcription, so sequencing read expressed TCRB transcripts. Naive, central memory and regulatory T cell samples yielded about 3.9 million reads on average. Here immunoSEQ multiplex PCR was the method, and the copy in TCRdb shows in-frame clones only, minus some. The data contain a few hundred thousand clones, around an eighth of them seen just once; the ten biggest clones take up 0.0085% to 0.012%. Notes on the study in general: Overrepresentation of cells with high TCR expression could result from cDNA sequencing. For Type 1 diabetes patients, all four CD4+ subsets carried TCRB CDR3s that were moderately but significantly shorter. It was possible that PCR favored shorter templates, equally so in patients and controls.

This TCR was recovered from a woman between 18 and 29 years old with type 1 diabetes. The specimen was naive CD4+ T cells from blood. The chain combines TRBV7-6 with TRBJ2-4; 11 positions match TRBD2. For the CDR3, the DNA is TGTGCCAGCAGCTTAGGTCCTAGCGGGGGGCAAAACATTCAGTACTTC. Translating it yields CASSLGPSGGQNIQYF.